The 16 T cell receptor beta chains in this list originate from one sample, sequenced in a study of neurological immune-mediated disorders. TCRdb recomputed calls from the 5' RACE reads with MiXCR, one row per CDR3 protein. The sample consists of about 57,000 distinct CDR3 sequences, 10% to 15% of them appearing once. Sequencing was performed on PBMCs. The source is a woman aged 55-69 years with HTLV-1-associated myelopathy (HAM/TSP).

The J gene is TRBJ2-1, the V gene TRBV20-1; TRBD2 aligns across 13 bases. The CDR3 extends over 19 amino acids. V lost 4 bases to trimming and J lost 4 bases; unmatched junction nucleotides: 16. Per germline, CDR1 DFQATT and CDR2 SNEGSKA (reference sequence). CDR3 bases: TGCAGTGCTACGATACTAGCGGGAGGGCATACTCGGATTTACAATGAGCAGTTCTTC. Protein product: CSATILAGGHTRIYNEQFF.

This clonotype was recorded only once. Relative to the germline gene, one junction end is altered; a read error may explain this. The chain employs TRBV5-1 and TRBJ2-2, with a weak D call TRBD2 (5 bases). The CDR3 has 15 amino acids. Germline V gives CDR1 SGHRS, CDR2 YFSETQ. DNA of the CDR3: TGCGCCAGCAGCTTGGCTATCGGGAACACCTGGGAGCTGTTTTTT. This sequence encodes CASSLAIGNTWELFF.

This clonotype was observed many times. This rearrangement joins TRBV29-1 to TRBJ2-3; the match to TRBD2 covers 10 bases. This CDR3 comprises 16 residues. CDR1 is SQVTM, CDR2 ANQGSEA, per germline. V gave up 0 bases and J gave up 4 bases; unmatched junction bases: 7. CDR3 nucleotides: TGCAGCGTTGAAGATATCCTAGCGGGAGTGGCAGATACGCAGTATTTT. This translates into CSVEDILAGVADTQYF.

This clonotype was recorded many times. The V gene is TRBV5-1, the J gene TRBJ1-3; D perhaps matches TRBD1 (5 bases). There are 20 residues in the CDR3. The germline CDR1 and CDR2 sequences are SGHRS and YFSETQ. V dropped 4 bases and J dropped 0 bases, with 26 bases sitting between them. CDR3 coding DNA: TGCGCCAGCAGCGTAACCTCCAACCGGGACGGAGGTAACTCTGGAAACACCATATATTTT. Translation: CASSVTSNRDGGNSGNTIYF.

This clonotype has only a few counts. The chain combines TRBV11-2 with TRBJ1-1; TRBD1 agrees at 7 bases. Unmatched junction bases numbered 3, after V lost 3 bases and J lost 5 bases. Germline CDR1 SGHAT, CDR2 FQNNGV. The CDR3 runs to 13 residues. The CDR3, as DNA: TGTGCCAGCAGCTTCGACAGGGATACTGAAGCTTTCTTT. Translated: CASSFDRDTEAFF.

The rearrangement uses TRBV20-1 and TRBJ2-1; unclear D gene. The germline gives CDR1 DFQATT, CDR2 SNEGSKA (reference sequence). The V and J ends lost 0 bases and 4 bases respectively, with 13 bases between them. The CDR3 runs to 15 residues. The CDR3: CSARDAAVGYNEQFF. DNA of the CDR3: TGCAGTGCTAGAGATGCGGCGGTAGGATACAATGAGCAGTTCTTC.

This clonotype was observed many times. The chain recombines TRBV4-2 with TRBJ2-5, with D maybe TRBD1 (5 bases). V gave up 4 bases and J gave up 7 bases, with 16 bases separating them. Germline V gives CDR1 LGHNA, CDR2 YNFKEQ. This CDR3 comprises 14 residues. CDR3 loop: CASSLQGVHGTQYF. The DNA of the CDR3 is TGTGCCAGCAGCCTCCAAGGGGTCCACGGGACCCAGTACTTC.

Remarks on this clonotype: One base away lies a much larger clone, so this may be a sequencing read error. Here the CDR3 DNA reads TGCGCCAGCAGTGAGTCCCTGGCTAGCGGGAGTTCGGATACGCAGTATTTT. Residues: CASSESLASGSSDTQYF. The chain links TRBV10-2 to TRBJ2-3, with 10 bases lining up with TRBD2. CDR1 WSHSY and CDR2 SAAADI come from the germline V gene. The CDR3 contains 17 residues. Losses at the gene ends were 0 bases for V and 6 bases for J; bases not matched to a gene: 9.

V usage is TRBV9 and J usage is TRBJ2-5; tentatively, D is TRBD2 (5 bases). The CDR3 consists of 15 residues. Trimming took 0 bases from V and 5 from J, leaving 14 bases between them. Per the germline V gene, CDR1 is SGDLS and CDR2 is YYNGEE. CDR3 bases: TGTGCCAGCAGCGTAGATTGGGTAGCGATCGAGACCCAGTACTTC. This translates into CASSVDWVAIETQYF. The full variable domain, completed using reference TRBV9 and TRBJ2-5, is DSGVTQTPKHLITATGQRVTLRCSPRSGDLSVYWYQQSLDQGLQFLIQYYNGEERAKGNILERFSAQQFPDLHSELNLSSLELGDSALYFCASSVDWVAIETQYFGPGTRLLVL.

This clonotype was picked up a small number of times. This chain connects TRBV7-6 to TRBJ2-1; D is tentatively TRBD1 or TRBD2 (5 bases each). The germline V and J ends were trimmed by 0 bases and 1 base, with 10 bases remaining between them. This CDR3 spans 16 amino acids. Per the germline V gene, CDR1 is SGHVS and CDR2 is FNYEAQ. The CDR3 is CASSLARAGSYNEQFF. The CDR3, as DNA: TGTGCCAGCAGCTTAGCGCGGGCAGGGTCCTACAATGAGCAGTTCTTC.

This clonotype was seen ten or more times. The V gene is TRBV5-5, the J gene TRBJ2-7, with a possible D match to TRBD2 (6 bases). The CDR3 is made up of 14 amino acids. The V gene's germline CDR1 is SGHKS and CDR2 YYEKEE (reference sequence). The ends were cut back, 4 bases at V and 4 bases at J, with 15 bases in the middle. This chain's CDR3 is CASSPLSGEYEQYF. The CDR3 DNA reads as TGTGCCAGCAGCCCGCTGTCGGGAGAGTACGAGCAGTACTTC.

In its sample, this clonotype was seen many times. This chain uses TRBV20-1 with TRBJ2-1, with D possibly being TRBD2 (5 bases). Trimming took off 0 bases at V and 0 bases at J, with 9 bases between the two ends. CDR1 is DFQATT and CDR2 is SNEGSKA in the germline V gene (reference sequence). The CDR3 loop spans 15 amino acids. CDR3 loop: CSARDPGNSYNEQFF. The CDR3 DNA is TGCAGTGCTAGAGATCCGGGGAACTCCTACAATGAGCAGTTCTTC.

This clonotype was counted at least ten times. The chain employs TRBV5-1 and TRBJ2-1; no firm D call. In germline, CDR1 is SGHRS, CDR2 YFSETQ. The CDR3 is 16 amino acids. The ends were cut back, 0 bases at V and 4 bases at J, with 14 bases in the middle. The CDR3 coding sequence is TGCGCCAGCAGCTTGGATCTAGTAGTGGGTTACAATGAGCAGTTCTTC. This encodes CASSLDLVVGYNEQFF.

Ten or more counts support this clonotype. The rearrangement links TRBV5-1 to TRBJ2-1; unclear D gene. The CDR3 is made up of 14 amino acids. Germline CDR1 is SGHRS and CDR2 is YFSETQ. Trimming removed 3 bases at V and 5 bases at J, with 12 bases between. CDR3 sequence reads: CASSSVRTHNEQFF. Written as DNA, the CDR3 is TGCGCCAGCAGCTCTGTTCGAACTCACAATGAGCAGTTCTTC. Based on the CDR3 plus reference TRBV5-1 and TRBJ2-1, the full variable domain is KAGVTQTPRYLIKTRGQQVTLSCSPISGHRSVSWYQQTPGQGLQFLFEYFSETQRNKGNFPGRFSGRQFSNSRSEMNVSTLELGDSALYLCASSSVRTHNEQFFGPGTRLTVL.

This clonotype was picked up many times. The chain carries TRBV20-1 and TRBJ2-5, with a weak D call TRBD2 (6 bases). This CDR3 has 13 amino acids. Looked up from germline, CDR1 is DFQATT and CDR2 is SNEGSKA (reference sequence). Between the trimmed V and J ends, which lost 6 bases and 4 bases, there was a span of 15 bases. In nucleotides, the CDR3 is TGCAGTGCCCGAGGGACTCATAGAGAGACCCAGTACTTC. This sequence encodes CSARGTHRETQYF.

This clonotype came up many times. The CDR3 DNA reads TGTGCCAGCAGACTGGGGGGGGGAGAGACCCAGTACTTC. Its translation: CASRLGGGETQYF. The rearrangement uses TRBV3-1 and TRBJ2-5; 7 bases are shared with TRBD2. Germline values: CDR1 LGHDT, CDR2 YNNKEL (reference sequence). The V gene end was trimmed by 6 bases and the J gene end by 4 bases; junction bases not matched to a gene: 5. There are 13 residues in the CDR3.